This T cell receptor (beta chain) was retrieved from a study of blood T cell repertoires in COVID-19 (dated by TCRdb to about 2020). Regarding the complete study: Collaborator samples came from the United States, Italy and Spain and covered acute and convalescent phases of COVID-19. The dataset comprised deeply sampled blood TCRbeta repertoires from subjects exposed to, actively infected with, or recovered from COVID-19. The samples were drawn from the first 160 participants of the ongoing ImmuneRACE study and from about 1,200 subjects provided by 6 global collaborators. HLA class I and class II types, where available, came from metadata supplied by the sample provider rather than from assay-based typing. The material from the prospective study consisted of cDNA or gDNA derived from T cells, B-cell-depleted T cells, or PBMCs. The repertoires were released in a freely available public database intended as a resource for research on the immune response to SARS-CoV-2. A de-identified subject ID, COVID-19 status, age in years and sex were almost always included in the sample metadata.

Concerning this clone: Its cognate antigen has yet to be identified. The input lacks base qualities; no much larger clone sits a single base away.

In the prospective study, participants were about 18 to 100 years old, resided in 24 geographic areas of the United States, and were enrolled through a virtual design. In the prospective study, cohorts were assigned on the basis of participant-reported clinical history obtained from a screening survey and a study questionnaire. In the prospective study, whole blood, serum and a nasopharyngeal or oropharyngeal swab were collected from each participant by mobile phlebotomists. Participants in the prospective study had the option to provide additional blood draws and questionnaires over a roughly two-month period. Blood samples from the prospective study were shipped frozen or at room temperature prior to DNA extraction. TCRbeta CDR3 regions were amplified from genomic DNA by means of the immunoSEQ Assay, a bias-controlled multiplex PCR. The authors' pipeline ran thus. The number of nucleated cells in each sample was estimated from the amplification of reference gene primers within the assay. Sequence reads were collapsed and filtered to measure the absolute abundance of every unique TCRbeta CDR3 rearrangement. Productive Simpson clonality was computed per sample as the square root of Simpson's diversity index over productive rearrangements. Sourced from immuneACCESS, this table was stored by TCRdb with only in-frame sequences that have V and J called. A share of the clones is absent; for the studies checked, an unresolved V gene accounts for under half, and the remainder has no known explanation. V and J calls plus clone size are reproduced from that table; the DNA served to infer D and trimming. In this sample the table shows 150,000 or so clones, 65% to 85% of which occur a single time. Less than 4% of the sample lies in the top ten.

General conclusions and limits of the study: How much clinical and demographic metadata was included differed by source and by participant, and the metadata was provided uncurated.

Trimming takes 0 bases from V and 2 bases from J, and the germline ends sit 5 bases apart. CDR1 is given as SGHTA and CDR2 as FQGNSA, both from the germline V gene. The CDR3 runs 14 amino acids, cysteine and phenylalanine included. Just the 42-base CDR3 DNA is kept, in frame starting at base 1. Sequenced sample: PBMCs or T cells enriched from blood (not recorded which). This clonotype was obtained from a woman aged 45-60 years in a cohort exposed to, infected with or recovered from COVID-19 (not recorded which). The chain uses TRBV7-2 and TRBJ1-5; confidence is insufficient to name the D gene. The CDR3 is CASSLAEGNQPQHF. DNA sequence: TGTGCCAGCAGCTTAGCGGAGGGCAATCAGCCCCAGCATTTT. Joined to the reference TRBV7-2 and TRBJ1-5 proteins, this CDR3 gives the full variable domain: GAGVSQSPSNKVTEKGKDVELRCDPISGHTALYWYRQSLGQGLEFLIYFQGNSAPDKSGLPSDRFSAERTGGSVSTLTIQRTQQEDSAVYLCASSLAEGNQPQHFGDGTRLSIL.